The sequence of this T cell receptor beta chain was determined in a study of blood T cell repertoires in COVID-19. Study context: The United States, Italy and Spain provided the acute and convalescent COVID-19 samples.

Original handling: Amplification with reference gene primers provided the estimates of nucleated cell counts. Assay: immunoSEQ multiplex PCR; the TCRdb copy retains only in-frame clones and omits some. V and J calls plus clone size are reproduced from that table; the DNA served to infer D and trimming. The repertoire includes about 400,000 clones, around 87% of them detected once, and 3% sits in the top ten. Germline V gene sequence: CDR1 SGHAT, CDR2 FQNNGV. V was pared by 0 bases and J by 1 base, with 13 bases between. The CDR3 is 17 amino acids. The sequenced sample was peripheral blood. This sequence originates from a human donor in a cohort sampled during active COVID-19. V gene TRBV11-2 combines with J gene TRBJ2-1, with D possibly matching TRBD2 (6 bases). CDR3 region: CASSLESLSGSYNEQFF. The CDR3 DNA is TGTGCCAGCAGCTTAGAATCCCTAAGCGGGTCCTACAATGAGCAGTTCTTC.